This T cell receptor (beta chain) derives from a study of blood T cell repertoires in COVID-19 (dated by TCRdb to between 2020 and 2021). Background on the whole study: Collaborator samples came from the United States, Italy and Spain and covered acute and convalescent phases of COVID-19. The material from the prospective study consisted of cDNA or gDNA derived from T cells, B-cell-depleted T cells, or PBMCs. A de-identified subject ID, COVID-19 status, age in years and sex were almost always included in the sample metadata. Deeply sampled blood TCRbeta repertoires from subjects exposed to, actively infected with, or recovered from COVID-19 were included in the dataset. Samples were obtained from the ongoing ImmuneRACE study (first 160 participants) and from 1,254 subjects provided by 6 global collaborators. A freely available public database, intended as a resource for researchers studying the immune response to SARS-CoV-2, is where the repertoires were released. HLA class I and class II types, where available, came from metadata supplied by the sample provider rather than from assay-based typing. The paper as a whole reports these results and caveats: The quantity of clinical and demographic metadata differed by source and by participant and was supplied without curation.

Measured from the cysteine to the phenylalanine, the CDR3 is 15 residues long. CDR3 DNA only is kept here, 45 bases in frame from base 1. From V the trimming removes 6 bases and from J it removes 7 bases, while the gene matches leave 12 bases of the junction unaccounted for. CDR1 and CDR2 are read off the germline V gene (reference sequence) as MNHNY and SVGAGI. TCRbeta CDR3 regions were amplified from genomic DNA by means of the immunoSEQ Assay, a bias-controlled multiplex PCR. Per the original workflow: Nucleated cell counts per sample were estimated from amplification of reference gene primers within the assay. To quantify the absolute abundance of each unique TCRbeta CDR3 rearrangement, sequence reads were collapsed and filtered. For each sample, productive Simpson clonality was calculated as the square root of Simpson's diversity index over productive rearrangements. TCRdb re-hosts the immuneACCESS table, in-frame sequences only. Its copies lack some clones; in the studies checked, an unresolved V gene accounts for under half of them, and the cause for the rest is not known. V and J calls and clone size are copied from that table; D and trimming were computed from the DNA. The sample table records 25,000 to 30,000 clones; about 91% of these occur just once. The ten largest clones take up around 15% of the sample.

Collaborating institutions collected whole blood in K2EDTA tubes following their own protocols. For TCRbeta analysis, collaborators shipped samples in one of three forms: frozen whole blood, isolated PBMCs, or DNA extracted from either of those sample types. To note about this clone: The target of this receptor is not known. Base qualities are not recorded, but no much larger clone differs from it by a single base.

The sequence joins TRBV6-6 to TRBJ1-5; TRBD1 lines up with 7 middle nucleotides. The sequence came from a man aged 65 to 85 with acute or convalescent COVID-19. The sequenced sample consisted of peripheral blood. In nucleotide form, the sequence is TGTGCCAGCAGCCGCGCTGACAGGGACGGGCAGCCCCAGCATTTT. Its product reads: CASSRADRDGQPQHF.